This T cell receptor (beta chain) was observed in a study of blood T cell repertoires in COVID-19 (dated by TCRdb to about 2020). With respect to the entire study: Samples covering the acute and convalescent phases of COVID-19 were provided by collaborators in the United States, Italy and Spain. The prospective study material was composed of cDNA or gDNA derived from T cells, B-cell-depleted T cells, or PBMCs. Where available, HLA class I and class II types were obtained from metadata supplied by the sample provider rather than from assay-based typing. Subjects who had been exposed to COVID-19, were actively infected with it, or had recovered from it provided the deeply sampled blood TCRbeta repertoires that made up the dataset. Sample metadata almost always included a de-identified subject ID, COVID-19 status, age in years and sex. A freely available public database, intended as a resource for researchers studying the immune response to SARS-CoV-2, is where the repertoires were released. Samples came from the ongoing ImmuneRACE study (first 160 participants) plus 1,254 subjects from 6 global collaborators. Broader findings and caveats from the paper: The quantity of clinical and demographic metadata differed by source and by participant and was supplied without curation.

According to the germline V gene, CDR1 reads SGDLS and CDR2 reads YYNGEE. Trimming leaves V shorter by 0 bases and J shorter by 1 base, with the junction holding 1 base beyond the gene matches. The CDR3, from cysteine to phenylalanine, totals 16 residues. Here the CDR3 DNA is all that survives: 48 bases in frame from base 1. Whole blood was collected in K2EDTA tubes by collaborating institutions according to the institutions' own protocols. For TCRbeta analysis, collaborators shipped samples as frozen whole blood, isolated PBMCs, or DNA extracted from either of those sample types. Worth noting for this clone: This receptor's antigen is unknown. No clone much larger than this one lies a single base away; base qualities are absent. The same CDR3 arises from other DNA sequences in this sample as well.

TCRbeta CDR3 regions were amplified from genomic DNA by means of the immunoSEQ Assay, a bias-controlled multiplex PCR. The original methods were these. The number of nucleated cells in each sample was estimated from the amplification of reference gene primers within the assay. To quantify the absolute abundance of each unique TCRbeta CDR3 rearrangement, sequence reads were collapsed and filtered. For each sample, productive Simpson clonality was calculated as the square root of Simpson's diversity index across productive rearrangements. In its TCRdb copy, this immuneACCESS table keeps in-frame sequences only and misses some clones. Where compared with another copy, unresolved V genes explain less than half of these, and the others have no known cause. That table furnishes V, J and clone size, whereas the DNA furnished D and trimming. Across this sample there are 180,000 or so clones, with approximately 89% seen only once. Under 9.5% of the sample lies in the top ten.

The chain employs TRBV9 and TRBJ2-3, with 11 bases aligning to TRBD2. Sequencing was carried out using peripheral blood. The clonotype originates from a woman aged 60-70 years with acute or convalescent COVID-19. The nucleotides read TGTGCCAGCAGCGTAGAACTAGCGGGAGGCACAGATACGCAGTATTTT. Its amino acids are CASSVELAGGTDTQYF. Supplemented by the reference TRBV9 and TRBJ2-3 proteins around the CDR3, the complete variable domain is DSGVTQTPKHLITATGQRVTLRCSPRSGDLSVYWYQQSLDQGLQFLIQYYNGEERAKGNILERFSAQQFPDLHSELNLSSLELGDSALYFCASSVELAGGTDTQYFGPGTRLTVL.